Sequencing of this T cell receptor (beta chain) was carried out in a study of Tregs in tolerant kidney transplant recipients. Notes on the study in general: Validation in larger populations is needed because few patients were studied. Biological reproducibility was not directly addressed in this study.

The table came from immunoSEQ multiplex PCR; TCRdb's copy has only in-frame clones and leaves some out. This sample has 50,000 to 75,000 clones; less than 98% occur once, and the top ten carry 0.34%. CD4+CD25+CD127- Tregs, CD4+CD25- non-Tregs, CD4 and CD8 cells were sorted. Turning to this clone: Its antigen remains unknown.

J lost 9 bases, V lost 7 bases, and 11 bases had no gene match. This CDR3 spans 14 amino acids. Per germline, CDR1 LNHDA and CDR2 SQIVND (reference sequence). The chain recombines TRBV19 with TRBJ2-1; 8 bases fit TRBD2. The sequences come from Tregs from blood, collected before the transplant. This receptor was identified in a human donor who received a combined kidney and bone marrow transplant. The CDR3 bases are TGTGCCAGTAACTCCCAGAGCGGGGGTGGTGAGCAGTTCTTC. This sequence encodes CASNSQSGGGEQFF.